This is a list of T cell receptor beta chains from one sample in a study of early T cells in non-severe SARS-CoV-2 infection. TCRdb analysed the 5' RACE reads with MiXCR anew, one entry per CDR3 protein. The data contain over 30,000 distinct CDR3 sequences, roughly 5.7% of them singletons. Material: whole blood. The receptors derive from an adult who was a healthcare worker with PCR-confirmed SARS-CoV-2 infection or an uninfected control (not recorded which). The conserved cysteine and the conserved F or W are not part of the CDR3 here. Part of the rows lack a size; the others show once, few, many or a class for expanded clones.

abundance | v_gene | CDR3aa
few | TRBV7-8 | ASSPGISGANVLT
many | TRBV20-1 | SAEGTGDPSGEGYT
many | TRBV19 | ASKRIAESEDTQY
many | TRBV2 | ASSTTWGAYEQY
many | TRBV27 | ASSIRDSLYNEQF
many | TRBV15 | ATSRDGLVSTDTQY
few | TRBV5-4 | ASSLGRRGLQETQY
- | TRBV5-4 | ASSLGQGFRETQY
many | TRBV5-1 | ASSLIPTGGNNQPQH
many | TRBV27 | ASSLTGTSVGEQF
many | TRBV28 | ASSPLERTGGYT
many | TRBV19 | ASNAGGRETQY
many | TRBV6-5 | ASSYGVRNTEAF